The 8 T cell receptor beta chains given below trace back to one sample, sequenced in a study of T-cell reconstitution after alpha-beta-depleted transplantation in children. As it was prepared, the TCRbeta library received unique molecular identifiers. TCRdb called the PCR reads again in MiXCR, with one record for every CDR3 protein. The table includes about 230,000 distinct CDR3 sequences, approximately 9.8% detected once. The sequences come from PBMCs from the stem cell graft donor, collected from the stem cell graft. The receptors derive from a human donor who donated a stem cell graft to a child with SCID.

This clonotype was seen many times. The J gene is TRBJ2-3, the V gene TRBV20-1; 7 bases are a match to TRBD2. Germline V gene sequence: CDR1 DFQATT, CDR2 SNEGSKA (reference sequence). This CDR3 spans 14 amino acids. V shed 3 bases, J shed 3 bases, and the junction held 6 bases outside the gene matches. In nucleotides, the CDR3 is TGCAGTGCTAGCCGGGGAGGGCAGACAGATACGCAGTATTTT. Translation gives CSASRGGQTDTQYF.

CDR3 DNA: TGTGCCAGCAGTTTATCGCCCGGGACAGGGGTCGACGAGCAGTACTTC. Translating gives CASSLSPGTGVDEQYF. This chain connects TRBV27 to TRBJ2-7; 10 bases are a match to TRBD1. Trimming took 0 bases from V and 5 from J; bases not matched to a gene: 7. The CDR3 contains 16 residues. Germline-derived CDR1 and CDR2 are MNHEY and SMNVEV (reference sequence).

This clonotype has a count of ten or more. The V call is TRBV5-1, the J call TRBJ2-2; 11 nucleotides agree with TRBD1. J lost 7 bases, V lost 4 bases, and 6 bases had no gene match. CDR1 and CDR2 from the germline V gene are SGHRS and YFSETQ. The length of the CDR3 is 15 residues. The CDR3 DNA reads as TGCGCCAGCAGCAGGGACAGGGGGAATATCGGGGAGCTGTTTTTT. Protein sequence: CASSRDRGNIGELFF.

This clonotype was seen repeatedly, ten times or more. The chain combines TRBV3-1 with TRBJ1-1; D is perhaps TRBD1 (5 bases). In germline, CDR1 is LGHDT, CDR2 YNNKEL (reference sequence). With 0 bases removed from V and 1 base from J, the gap between germline ends came to 12 bases. This CDR3 is 16 amino acids long. CDR3 sequence: CASSQDGEGTNTEAFF. For the CDR3, the DNA is TGTGCCAGCAGCCAAGATGGCGAGGGGACGAACACTGAAGCTTTCTTT.

This clonotype has a count of ten or more. This rearrangement joins TRBV5-1 to TRBJ1-1, with D uncertain. V lost 4 bases and J lost 11, with 15 bases in between. CDR1 and CDR2 (germline): SGHRS, YFSETQ. The CDR3 contains 12 residues. This CDR3 is CASSPNAGPAFF. As DNA, the CDR3 is TGCGCCAGCAGCCCAAATGCCGGGCCTGCTTTCTTT.

This clonotype was seen ten or more times. The V call is TRBV5-1, the J call TRBJ1-1, with unresolved D. The ends were cut back, 4 bases at V and 0 bases at J, with 16 bases in the middle. The germline V gene has CDR1 SGHRS and CDR2 YFSETQ. CDR3 length: 16 amino acids. The CDR3 sequence is CASSHPTGSMNTEAFF. In DNA form, the CDR3 reads TGCGCCAGCAGCCACCCGACGGGGAGTATGAACACTGAAGCTTTCTTT.

V is TRBV5-6 and J is TRBJ2-6, with 7 nucleotides matching TRBD2. CDR3 length: 17 residues. Germline CDR1 SGHDT, CDR2 YYEEEE. Unmatched junction bases numbered 10, after V lost 4 bases and J lost 3 bases. CDR3 sequence reads: CASSPVLGGYGANVLTF. CDR3 sequence (DNA): TGTGCCAGCAGCCCAGTCTTGGGGGGGTATGGGGCCAACGTCCTGACTTTC.

This clonotype was observed many times. CDR3 coding DNA: TGCAGTGCTAGATCGGCGGACGGAAACAATCAGCCCCAGCATTTT. Translated: CSARSADGNNQPQHF. The genes are TRBV20-1 and TRBJ1-5; D not resolved. Trimming cost V 2 bases and J 3 bases, with 14 bases left between them. Germline V gene lookup returns CDR1 DFQATT and CDR2 SNEGSKA (reference sequence). This CDR3 comprises 15 residues.